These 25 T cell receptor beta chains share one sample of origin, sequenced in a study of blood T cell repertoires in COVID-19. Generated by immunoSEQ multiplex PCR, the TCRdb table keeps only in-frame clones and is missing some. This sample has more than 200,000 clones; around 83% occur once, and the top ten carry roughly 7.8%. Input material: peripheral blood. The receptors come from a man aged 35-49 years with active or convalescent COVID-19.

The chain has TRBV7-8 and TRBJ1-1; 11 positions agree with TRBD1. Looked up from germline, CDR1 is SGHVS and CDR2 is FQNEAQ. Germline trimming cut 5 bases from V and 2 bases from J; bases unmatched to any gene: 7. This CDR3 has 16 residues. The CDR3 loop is CASSPRDRGGNTEAFF. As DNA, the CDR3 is TGTGCCAGCAGCCCCCGGGACAGGGGGGGAAACACTGAAGCTTTCTTT.

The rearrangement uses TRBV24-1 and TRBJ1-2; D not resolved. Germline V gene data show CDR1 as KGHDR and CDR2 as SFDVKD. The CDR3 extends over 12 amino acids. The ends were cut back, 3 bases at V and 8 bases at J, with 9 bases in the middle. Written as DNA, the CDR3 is TGTGCCACCAGTGATGGCCTCCAGGGCTACACCTTC. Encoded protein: CATSDGLQGYTF.

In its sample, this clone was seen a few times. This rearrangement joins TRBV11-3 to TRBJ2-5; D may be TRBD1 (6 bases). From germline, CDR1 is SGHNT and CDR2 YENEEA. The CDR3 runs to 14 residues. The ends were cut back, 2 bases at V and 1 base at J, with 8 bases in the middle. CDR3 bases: TGTGCCAGCAGCTTAATCAGGGGCCAAGAGACCCAGTACTTC. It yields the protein CASSLIRGQETQYF.

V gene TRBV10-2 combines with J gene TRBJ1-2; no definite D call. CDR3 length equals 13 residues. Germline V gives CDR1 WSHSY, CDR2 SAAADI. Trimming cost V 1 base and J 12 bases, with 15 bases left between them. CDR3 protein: CASSEWEEGSNTF. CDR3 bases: TGCGCCAGCAGTGAGTGGGAGGAGGGCAGCAACACCTTC.

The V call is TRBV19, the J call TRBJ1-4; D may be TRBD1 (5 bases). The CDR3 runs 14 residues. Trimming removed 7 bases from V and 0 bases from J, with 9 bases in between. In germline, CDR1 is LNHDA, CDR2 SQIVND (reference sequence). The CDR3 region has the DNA TGTGCCAGTATGGGGGGGGCAACTAATGAAAAACTGTTTTTT. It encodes CASMGGATNEKLFF.

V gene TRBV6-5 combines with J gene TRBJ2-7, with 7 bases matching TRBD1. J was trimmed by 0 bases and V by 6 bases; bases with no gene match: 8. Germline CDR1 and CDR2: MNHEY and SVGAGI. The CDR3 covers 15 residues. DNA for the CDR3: TGTGCCAGCAGCATCTCCGGGACAGCCTCCTACGAGCAGTACTTC. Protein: CASSISGTASYEQYF.

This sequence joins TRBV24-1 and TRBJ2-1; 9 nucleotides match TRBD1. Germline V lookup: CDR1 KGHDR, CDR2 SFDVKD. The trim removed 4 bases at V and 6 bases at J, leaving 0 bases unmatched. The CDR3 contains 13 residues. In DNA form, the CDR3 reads TGTGCCACCAGTGAGGGACAGGGCAATGAGCAGTTCTTC. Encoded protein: CATSEGQGNEQFF.

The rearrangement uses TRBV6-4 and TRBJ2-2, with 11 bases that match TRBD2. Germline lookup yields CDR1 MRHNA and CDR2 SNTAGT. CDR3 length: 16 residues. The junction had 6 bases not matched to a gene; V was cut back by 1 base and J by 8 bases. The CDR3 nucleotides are TGTGCCAGCAGTGACTTTGGGACTAGCGGCAAAGGGGAGCTGTTTTTT. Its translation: CASSDFGTSGKGELFF.

CDR3 DNA: TGTGCCAGCAGCGATCAGTGGACTGAAGCTTTCTTT. It is translated as CASSDQWTEAFF. This chain uses TRBV3-1 (or the pseudogene TRBV3-2) with TRBJ1-1; D is unresolved. The ends were cut back, 5 bases at V and 5 bases at J, with 9 bases in the middle. Germline assignment: CDR1 LGHDT and CDR2 YNNKEL (reference sequence). This CDR3 comprises 12 residues.

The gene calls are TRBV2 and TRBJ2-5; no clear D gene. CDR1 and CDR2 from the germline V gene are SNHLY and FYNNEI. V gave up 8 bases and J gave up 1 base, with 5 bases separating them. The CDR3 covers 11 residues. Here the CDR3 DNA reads TGTGCCAGCCAGGTCCAAGAGACCCAGTACTTC. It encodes CASQVQETQYF. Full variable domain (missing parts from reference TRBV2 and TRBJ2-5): EPEVTQTPSHQVTQMGQEVILRCVPISNHLYFYWYRQILGQKVEFLVSFYNNEISEKSEIFDDQFSVERPDGSNFTLKIRSTKLEDSAMYFCASQVQETQYFGPGTRLLVL.

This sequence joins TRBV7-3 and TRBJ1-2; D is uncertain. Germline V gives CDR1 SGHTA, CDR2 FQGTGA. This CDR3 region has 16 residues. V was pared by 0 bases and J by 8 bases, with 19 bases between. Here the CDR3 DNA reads TGTGCCAGCAGCTTAACGCCTGTGTTGGGAGAGGGAGGCTACACCTTC. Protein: CASSLTPVLGEGGYTF. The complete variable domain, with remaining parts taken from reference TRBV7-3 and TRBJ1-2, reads GAGVSQTPSNKVTEKGKYVELRCDPISGHTALYWYRQSLGQGPEFLIYFQGTGAADDSGLPNDRFFAVRPEGSVSTLKIQRTERGDSAVYLCASSLTPVLGEGGYTFGSGTRLTVV.

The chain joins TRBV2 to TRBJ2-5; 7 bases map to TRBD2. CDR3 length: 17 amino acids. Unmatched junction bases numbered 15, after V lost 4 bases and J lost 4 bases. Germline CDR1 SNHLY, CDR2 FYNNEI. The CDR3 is CASSAGTTTGGGETQYF. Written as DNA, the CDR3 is TGTGCCAGCAGTGCCGGGACTACGACGGGCGGGGGAGAGACCCAGTACTTC.

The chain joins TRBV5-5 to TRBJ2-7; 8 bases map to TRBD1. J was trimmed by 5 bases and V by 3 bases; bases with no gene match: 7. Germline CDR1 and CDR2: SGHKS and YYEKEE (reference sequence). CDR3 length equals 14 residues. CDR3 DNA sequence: TGTGCCAGCAGCTGGGGACAGGTGGGTAACGAGCAGTACTTC. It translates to CASSWGQVGNEQYF.

The CDR3 nucleotides read TGTGCCAGCAGCCCTAGCGGGAGCCCTAAGGACGAGCAGTACTTC. It encodes CASSPSGSPKDEQYF. The rearrangement uses TRBV11-1 and TRBJ2-7; TRBD2 agrees at 10 bases. Per the germline V gene, CDR1 is SGHAT and CDR2 is FQDESV (reference sequence). V shed 5 bases and J 5 bases; nucleotides not matched to a gene: 9. CDR3 length: 15 amino acids.

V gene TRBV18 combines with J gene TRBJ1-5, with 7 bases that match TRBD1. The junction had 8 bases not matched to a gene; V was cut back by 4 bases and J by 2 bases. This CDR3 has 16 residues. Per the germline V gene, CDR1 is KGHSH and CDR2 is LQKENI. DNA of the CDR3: TGTGCCAGCTCACTCGGGACAGTAGGTCGCAATCAGCCCCAGCATTTT. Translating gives CASSLGTVGRNQPQHF. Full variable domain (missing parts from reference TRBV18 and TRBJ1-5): NAGVMQNPRHLVRRRGQEARLRCSPMKGHSHVYWYRQLPEEGLKFMVYLQKENIIDESGMPKERFSAEFPKEGPSILRIQQVVRGDSAAYFCASSLGTVGRNQPQHFGDGTRLSIL.

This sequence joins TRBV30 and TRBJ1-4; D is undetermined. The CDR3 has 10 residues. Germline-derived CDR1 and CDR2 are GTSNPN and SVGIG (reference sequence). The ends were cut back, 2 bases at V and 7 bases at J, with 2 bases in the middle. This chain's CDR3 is CAWSREKLFF. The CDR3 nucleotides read TGTGCCTGGAGTCGTGAAAAACTGTTTTTT.

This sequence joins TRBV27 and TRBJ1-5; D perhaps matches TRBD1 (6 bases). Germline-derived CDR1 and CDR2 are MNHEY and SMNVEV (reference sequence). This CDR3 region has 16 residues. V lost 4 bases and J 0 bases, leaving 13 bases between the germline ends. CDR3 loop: CASSSQGHYSNQPQHF. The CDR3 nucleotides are TGTGCCAGCAGTTCCCAGGGGCACTATAGCAATCAGCCCCAGCATTTT.

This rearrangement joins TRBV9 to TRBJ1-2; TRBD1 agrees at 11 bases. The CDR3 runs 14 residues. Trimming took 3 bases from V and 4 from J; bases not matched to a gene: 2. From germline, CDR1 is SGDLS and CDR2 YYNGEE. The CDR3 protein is CASSAGQGAYGYTF. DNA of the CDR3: TGTGCCAGCAGCGCTGGACAGGGGGCCTATGGCTACACCTTC.

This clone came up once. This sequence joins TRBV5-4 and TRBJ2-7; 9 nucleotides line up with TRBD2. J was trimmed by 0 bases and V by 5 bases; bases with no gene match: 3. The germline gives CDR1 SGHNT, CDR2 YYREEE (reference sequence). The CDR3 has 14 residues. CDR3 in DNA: TGTGCCAGCAGGCTGACTAGCGGCTCCTACGAGCAGTACTTC. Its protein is CASRLTSGSYEQYF. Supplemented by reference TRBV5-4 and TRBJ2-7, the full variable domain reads ETGVTQSPTHLIKTRGQQVTLRCSSQSGHNTVSWYQQALGQGPQFIFQYYREEENGRGNFPPRFSGLQFPNYSSELNVNALELDDSALYLCASRLTSGSYEQYFGPGTRLTVT.

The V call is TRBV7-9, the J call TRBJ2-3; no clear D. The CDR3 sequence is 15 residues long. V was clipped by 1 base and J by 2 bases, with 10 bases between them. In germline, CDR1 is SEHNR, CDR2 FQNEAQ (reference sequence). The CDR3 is CASSLGPTPTDTQYF. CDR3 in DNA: TGTGCCAGCAGCTTAGGCCCGACACCCACAGATACGCAGTATTTT.

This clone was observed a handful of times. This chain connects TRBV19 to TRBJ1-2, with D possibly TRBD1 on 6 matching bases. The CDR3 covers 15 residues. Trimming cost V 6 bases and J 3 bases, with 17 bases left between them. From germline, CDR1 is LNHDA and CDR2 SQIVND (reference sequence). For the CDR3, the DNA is TGTGCCAGTAGCCCCCAGAGGGGGGGGCACTATGGCTACACCTTC. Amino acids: CASSPQRGGHYGYTF.

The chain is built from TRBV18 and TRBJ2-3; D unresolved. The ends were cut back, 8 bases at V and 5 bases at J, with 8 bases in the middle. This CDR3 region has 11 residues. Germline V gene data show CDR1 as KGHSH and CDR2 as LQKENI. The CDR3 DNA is TGTGCCAGCCACAATCAAGATACGCAGTATTTT. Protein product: CASHNQDTQYF.

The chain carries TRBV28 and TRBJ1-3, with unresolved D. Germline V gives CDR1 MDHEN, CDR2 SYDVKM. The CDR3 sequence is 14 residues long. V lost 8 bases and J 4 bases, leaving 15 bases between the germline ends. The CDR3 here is CASHEGRGGNTIYF. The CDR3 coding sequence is TGTGCCAGCCACGAAGGCCGGGGAGGAAACACCATATATTTT.

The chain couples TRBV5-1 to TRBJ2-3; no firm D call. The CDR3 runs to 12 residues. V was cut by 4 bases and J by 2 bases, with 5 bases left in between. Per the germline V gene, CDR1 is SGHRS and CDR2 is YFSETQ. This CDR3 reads CASSLYTDTQYF. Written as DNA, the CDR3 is TGCGCCAGCAGCCTTTACACAGATACGCAGTATTTT. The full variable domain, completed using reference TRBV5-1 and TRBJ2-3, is KAGVTQTPRYLIKTRGQQVTLSCSPISGHRSVSWYQQTPGQGLQFLFEYFSETQRNKGNFPGRFSGRQFSNSRSEMNVSTLELGDSALYLCASSLYTDTQYFGPGTRLTVL.

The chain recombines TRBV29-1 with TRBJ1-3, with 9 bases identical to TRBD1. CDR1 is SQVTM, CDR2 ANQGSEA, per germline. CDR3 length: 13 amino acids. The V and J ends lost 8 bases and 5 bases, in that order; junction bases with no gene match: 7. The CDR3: CSSRDRDRNTIYF. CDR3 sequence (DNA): TGCAGCTCCAGGGACAGGGATAGAAACACCATATATTTT. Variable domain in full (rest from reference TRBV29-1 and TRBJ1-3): SAVISQKPSRDICQRGTSLTIQCQVDSQVTMMFWYRQQPGQSLTLIATANQGSEATYESGFVIDKFPISRPNLTFSTLTVSNMSPEDSSIYLCSSRDRDRNTIYFGEGSWLTVV.